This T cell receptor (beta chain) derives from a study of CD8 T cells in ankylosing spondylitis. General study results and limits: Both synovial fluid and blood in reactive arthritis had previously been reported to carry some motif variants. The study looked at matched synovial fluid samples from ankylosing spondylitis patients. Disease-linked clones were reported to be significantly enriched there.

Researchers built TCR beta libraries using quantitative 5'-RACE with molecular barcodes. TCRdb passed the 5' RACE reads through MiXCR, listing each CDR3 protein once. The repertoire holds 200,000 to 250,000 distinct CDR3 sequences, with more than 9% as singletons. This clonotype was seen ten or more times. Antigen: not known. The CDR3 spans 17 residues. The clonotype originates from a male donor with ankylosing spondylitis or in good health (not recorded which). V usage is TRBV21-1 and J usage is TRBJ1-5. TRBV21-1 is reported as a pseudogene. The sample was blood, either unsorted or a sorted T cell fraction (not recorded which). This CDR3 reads CASSKWRVGNSNQPQHF. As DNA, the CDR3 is TGTGCCAGCAGCAAATGGAGGGTAGGGAATAGCAATCAGCCCCAGCATTTT.